This is a list of T cell receptor beta chains from one sample in a study of T cells in Graves' hyperthyroidism and ophthalmopathy. TCRdb re-called the multiplex PCR reads through MiXCR, storing one row per CDR3 protein. The sample lists under 800,000 distinct CDR3 sequences; 11% to 15% were seen once. Sequenced input: blood. The receptor source for this set is a woman aged 18 to 35 with Graves' hyperthyroidism. Each CDR3 is given with its conserved first and last residue. D genes are given only for firm matches. Expanded clones are given a class, and other clones once, few, many or no size at all.

d_call,clone_size,j_call,v_call,cdr3_nt,cdr3_aa
-,few,TRBJ1-6,TRBV9,TGTGCCAGCAGCCGAGAGGGGGTCAATTCACCCCTCCACTTT,CASSREGVNSPLHF
-,-,TRBJ2-5,TRBV3-1,TGTGCCAGCAGCCCAGACACCTCCCAAGAGACCCAGTACTTC,CASSPDTSQETQYF
-,-,TRBJ2-5,TRBV24-1,TGTGCCTCAGGGGTCGGAGGGACCCAGTACTTC,CASGVGGTQYF
-,-,TRBJ1-1,TRBV6-1,TGTGCCAGCAGTGTCCCCAGCGGGGCGGCTTTCTTT,CASSVPSGAAFF
-,many,TRBJ2-7,TRBV20-1,TGCAGTGCTAGAGGTTCCGAGGGGTCTCTATCCTACGAGCAGTACTTC,CSARGSEGSLSYEQYF
TRBD2,many,TRBJ2-1,TRBV6-2/TRBV6-3,TGTGCCAGCAGCCAACCGGGACTAGCGGGAGCCTGGAGCTCCTACAATGAGCAGTTCTTC,CASSQPGLAGAWSSYNEQFF
-,few,TRBJ2-1,TRBV2,TGTGCCAGCAATCGGGTGGTGGGCAGGGCCAATGAGCAGTTCTTC,CASNRVVGRANEQFF
TRBD1,-,TRBJ1-2,TRBV30,TGTGCCTTACGGACAGGGGCGGGAGGCTACACCTTC,CALRTGAGGYTF
TRBD1,many,TRBJ2-5,TRBV7-8,TGTGCCAGCAGCTTACGGGACAGTTTCACCCAAGAGACCCAGTACTTC,CASSLRDSFTQETQYF
-,many,TRBJ1-4,TRBV28,TGTGCCAGCAGTTTTCGGAGGGAAAAACTGTTTTTT,CASSFRREKLFF
-,many,TRBJ2-5,TRBV7-9,TGTGCCAGCAGCTTCCGTCAAGAGACCCAGTACTTC,CASSFRQETQYF
TRBD2,many,TRBJ2-2,TRBV2,TGTGCCAGCAGTGAACGAGGGAGGGAGGGCCCCGGGGAGCTGTTTTTT,CASSERGREGPGELFF
TRBD1,many,TRBJ2-7,TRBV6-1,TGTGCCAGCAGTAGACAGGGAACTGAGTACGAGCAGTACTTC,CASSRQGTEYEQYF
TRBD1,-,TRBJ1-1,TRBV27,TGTGCCAGCACCCTCGAAAACAGGGGGGGAAACACTGAAGCTTTCTTT,CASTLENRGGNTEAFF
TRBD2,many,TRBJ2-3,TRBV7-9,TGTGCCAGCCGGGACTACGACACAGATACGCAGTATTTT,CASRDYDTDTQYF
-,-,TRBJ1-2,TRBV7-8,TGTGCCAGCAGCTTAGAGAGGACGGGGAACTATGGCTACACCTTC,CASSLERTGNYGYTF
-,many,TRBJ1-1,TRBV15,TGTGCCACCAGCAGACCCTCCAATTTAACTGAAGCTTTCTTT,CATSRPSNLTEAFF
-,-,TRBJ2-7,TRBV6-1,TGTGCCAGCAGTCTGGCCAAGGGCGGTAGCTCCTACGAGCAGTACTTC,CASSLAKGGSSYEQYF
TRBD2,once,TRBJ2-7,TRBV6-9,TGTGCCAGCAGTTACGGGGGGGGACTAGCGGGAGTTGAGCAGTACTTC,CASSYGGGLAGVEQYF
-,few,TRBJ2-5,TRBV29-1,TGCAGCGTTGCAGGGGTGCAAGAGACCCAGTACTTC,CSVAGVQETQYF
-,many,TRBJ2-7,TRBV18,TGTGCCAGCTCAACCTCCCTCTTCGGCTACGAGCAGTACTTC,CASSTSLFGYEQYF
-,many,TRBJ1-2,TRBV5-6,TGTGCCAGCAGCTTGTATGGGGCTGTACTCAACTATGGCTACACCTTC,CASSLYGAVLNYGYTF
-,few,TRBJ2-1,TRBV25-1,TGTGCCAGCCAACGAATCAATGAGCAGTTCTTC,CASQRINEQFF